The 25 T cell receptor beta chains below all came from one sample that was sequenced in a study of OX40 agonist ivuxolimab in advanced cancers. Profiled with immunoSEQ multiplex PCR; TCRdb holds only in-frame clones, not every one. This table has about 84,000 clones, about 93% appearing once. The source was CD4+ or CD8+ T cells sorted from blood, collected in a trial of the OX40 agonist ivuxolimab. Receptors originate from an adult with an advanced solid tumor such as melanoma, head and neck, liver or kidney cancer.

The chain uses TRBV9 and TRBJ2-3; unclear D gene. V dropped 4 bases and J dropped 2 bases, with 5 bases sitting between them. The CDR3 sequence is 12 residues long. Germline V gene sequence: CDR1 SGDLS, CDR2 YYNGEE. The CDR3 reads CASSMNTDTQYF. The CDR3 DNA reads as TGTGCCAGCAGCATGAACACAGATACGCAGTATTTT.

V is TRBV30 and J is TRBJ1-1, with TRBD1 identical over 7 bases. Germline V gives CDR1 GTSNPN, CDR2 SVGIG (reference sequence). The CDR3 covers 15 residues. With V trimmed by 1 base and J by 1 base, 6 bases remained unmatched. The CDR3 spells CAWSAPDRWNTEAFF. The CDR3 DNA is TGTGCCTGGAGTGCCCCGGACAGGTGGAACACTGAAGCTTTCTTT.

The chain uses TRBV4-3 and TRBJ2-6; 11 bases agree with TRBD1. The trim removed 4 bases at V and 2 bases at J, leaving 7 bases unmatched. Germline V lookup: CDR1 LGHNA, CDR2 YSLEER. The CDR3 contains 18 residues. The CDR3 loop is CASSPLGTGGPGANVLTF. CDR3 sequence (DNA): TGCGCCAGCAGCCCCCTGGGGACAGGGGGGCCTGGGGCCAACGTCCTGACTTTC.

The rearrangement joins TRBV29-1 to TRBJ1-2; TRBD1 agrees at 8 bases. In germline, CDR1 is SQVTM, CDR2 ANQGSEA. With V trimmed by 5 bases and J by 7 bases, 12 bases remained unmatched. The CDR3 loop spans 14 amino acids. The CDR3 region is CSVSGSGGKGGYTF. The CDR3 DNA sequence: TGCAGCGTTTCGGGTTCAGGGGGCAAGGGTGGCTACACCTTC.

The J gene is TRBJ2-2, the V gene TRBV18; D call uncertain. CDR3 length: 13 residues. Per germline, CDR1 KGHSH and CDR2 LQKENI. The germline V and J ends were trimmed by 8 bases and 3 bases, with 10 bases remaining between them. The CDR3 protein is CASLDGDTGELFF. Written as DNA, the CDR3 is TGTGCCAGCCTGGACGGAGACACCGGGGAGCTGTTTTTT.

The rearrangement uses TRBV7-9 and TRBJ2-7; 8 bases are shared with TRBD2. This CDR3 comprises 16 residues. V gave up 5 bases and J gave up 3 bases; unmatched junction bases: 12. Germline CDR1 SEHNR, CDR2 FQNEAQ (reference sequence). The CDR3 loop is CASSAPRTGGFYEQYF. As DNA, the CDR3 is TGTGCCAGCAGCGCCCCCAGGACGGGAGGGTTCTACGAGCAGTACTTC.

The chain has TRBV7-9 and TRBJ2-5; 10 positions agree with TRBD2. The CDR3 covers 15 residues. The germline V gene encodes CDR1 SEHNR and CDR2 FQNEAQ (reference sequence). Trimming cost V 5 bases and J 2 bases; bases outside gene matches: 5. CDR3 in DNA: TGTGCCAGCAGCCTTACTAGCGGGACGCAAGAGACCCAGTACTTC. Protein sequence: CASSLTSGTQETQYF.

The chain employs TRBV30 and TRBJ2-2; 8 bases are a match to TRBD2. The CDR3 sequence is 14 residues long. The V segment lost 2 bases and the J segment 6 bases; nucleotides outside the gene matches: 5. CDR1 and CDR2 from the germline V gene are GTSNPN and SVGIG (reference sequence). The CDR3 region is CAWSSGLVSGELFF. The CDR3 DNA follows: TGTGCCTGGAGTTCGGGACTAGTTTCCGGGGAGCTGTTTTTT. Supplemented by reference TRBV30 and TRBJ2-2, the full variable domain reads SQTIHQWPATLVQPVGSPLSLECTVEGTSNPNLYWYRQAAGRGLQLLFYSVGIGQISSEVPQNLSASRPQDRQFILSSKKLLLSDSGFYLCAWSSGLVSGELFFGEGSRLTVL.

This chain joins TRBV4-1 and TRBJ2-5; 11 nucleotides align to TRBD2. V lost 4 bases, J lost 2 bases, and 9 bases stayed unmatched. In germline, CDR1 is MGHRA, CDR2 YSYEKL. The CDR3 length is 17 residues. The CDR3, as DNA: TGCGCCAGCAGCCTTCCTTTGGGACTAGCGGCACAAGAGACCCAGTACTTC. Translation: CASSLPLGLAAQETQYF.

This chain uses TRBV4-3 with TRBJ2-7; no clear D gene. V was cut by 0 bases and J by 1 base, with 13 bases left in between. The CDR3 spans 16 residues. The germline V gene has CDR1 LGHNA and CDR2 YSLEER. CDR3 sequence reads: CASSQDEVGGSYEQYF. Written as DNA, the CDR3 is TGCGCCAGCAGCCAAGATGAGGTCGGCGGTTCCTACGAGCAGTACTTC.

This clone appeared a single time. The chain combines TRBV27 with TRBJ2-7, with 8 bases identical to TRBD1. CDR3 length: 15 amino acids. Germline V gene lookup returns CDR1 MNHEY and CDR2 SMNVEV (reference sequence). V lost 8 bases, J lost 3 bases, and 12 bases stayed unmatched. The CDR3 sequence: CASGNGQGVLYEQYF. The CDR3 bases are TGTGCCAGCGGGAACGGACAGGGTGTCCTCTACGAGCAGTACTTC.

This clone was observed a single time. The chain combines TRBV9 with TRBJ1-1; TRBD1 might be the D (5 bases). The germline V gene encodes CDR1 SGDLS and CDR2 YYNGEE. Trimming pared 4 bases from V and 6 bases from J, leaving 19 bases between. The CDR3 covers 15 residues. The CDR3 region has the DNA TGTGCCAGCAGCCCCCATGGGCAGGGATTATCTGAAGCTTTCTTT. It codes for CASSPHGQGLSEAFF.

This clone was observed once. The CDR3 region has the DNA TGTGCCAGCAGTTACGACGGGGGAGCCTTCGAGCAGTACTTC. Protein sequence: CASSYDGGAFEQYF. The chain combines TRBV6-5 with TRBJ2-7; D might be TRBD2 (6 bases). V was clipped by 2 bases and J by 6 bases, with 14 bases between them. The germline V gene has CDR1 MNHEY and CDR2 SVGAGI. The CDR3 is made up of 14 amino acids.

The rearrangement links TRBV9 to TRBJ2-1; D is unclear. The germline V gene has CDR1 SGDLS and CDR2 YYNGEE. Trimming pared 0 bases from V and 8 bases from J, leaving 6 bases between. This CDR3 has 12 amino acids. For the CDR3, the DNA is TGTGCCAGCAGCGTAGCGCTAGATGAGCAGTTCTTC. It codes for CASSVALDEQFF.

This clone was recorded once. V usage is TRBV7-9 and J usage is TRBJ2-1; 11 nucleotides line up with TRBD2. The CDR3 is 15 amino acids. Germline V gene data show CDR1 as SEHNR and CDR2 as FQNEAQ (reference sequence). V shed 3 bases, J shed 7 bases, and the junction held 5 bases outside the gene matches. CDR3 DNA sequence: TGTGCCAGCAGCTTTCTAGCGGGAGGAAGGAATGAGCAGTTCTTC. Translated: CASSFLAGGRNEQFF.

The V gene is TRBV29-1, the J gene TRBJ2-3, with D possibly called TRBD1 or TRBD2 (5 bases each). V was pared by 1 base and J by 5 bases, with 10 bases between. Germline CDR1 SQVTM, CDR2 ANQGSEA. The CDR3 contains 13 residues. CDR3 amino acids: CSVEGDPGDTQYF. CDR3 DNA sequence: TGCAGCGTTGAAGGGGACCCGGGAGATACGCAGTATTTT.

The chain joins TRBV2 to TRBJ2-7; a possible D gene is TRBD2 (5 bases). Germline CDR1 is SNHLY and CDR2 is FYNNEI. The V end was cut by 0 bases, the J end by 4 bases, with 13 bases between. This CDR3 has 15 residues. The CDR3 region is CASSEAGARRYEQYF. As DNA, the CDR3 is TGTGCCAGCAGTGAAGCTGGCGCTAGGAGGTACGAGCAGTACTTC.

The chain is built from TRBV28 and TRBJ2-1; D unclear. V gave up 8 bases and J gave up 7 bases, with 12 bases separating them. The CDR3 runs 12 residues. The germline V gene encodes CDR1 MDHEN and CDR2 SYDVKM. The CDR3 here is CASRLHVNEQFF. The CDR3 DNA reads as TGTGCCAGCCGGCTCCACGTGAATGAGCAGTTCTTC. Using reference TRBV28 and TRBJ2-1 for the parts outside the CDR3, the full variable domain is DVKVTQSSRYLVKRTGEKVFLECVQDMDHENMFWYRQDPGLGLRLIYFSYDVKMKEKGDIPEGYSVSREKKERFSLILESASTNQTSMYLCASRLHVNEQFFGPGTRLTVL.

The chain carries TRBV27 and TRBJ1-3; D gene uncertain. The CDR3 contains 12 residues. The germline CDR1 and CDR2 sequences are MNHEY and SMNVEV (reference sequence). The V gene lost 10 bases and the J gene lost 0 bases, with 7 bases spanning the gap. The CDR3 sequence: CAKAASGNTIYF. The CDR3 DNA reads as TGTGCCAAGGCAGCCTCTGGAAACACCATATATTTT.

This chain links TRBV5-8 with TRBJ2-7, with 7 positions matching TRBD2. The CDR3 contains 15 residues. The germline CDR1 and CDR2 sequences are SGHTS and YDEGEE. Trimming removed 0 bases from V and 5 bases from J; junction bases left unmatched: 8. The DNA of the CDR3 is TGTGCCAGCAGCTTGGTGCGGGAGAGGTTCCACGAGCAGTACTTC. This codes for CASSLVRERFHEQYF.

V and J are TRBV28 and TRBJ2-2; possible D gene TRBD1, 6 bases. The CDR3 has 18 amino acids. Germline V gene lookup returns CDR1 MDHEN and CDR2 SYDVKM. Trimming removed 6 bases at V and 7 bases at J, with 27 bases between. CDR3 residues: CASSRAGAGTHHHGELFF. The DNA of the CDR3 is TGTGCCAGCAGCAGAGCAGGGGCCGGGACCCATCATCACGGGGAGCTGTTTTTT.

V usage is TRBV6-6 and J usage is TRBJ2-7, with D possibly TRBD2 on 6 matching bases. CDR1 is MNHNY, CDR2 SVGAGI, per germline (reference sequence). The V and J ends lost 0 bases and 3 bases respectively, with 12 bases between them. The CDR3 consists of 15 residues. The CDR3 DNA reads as TGTGCCAGCAGTTACTCGTTGGAGGGGAACTACGAGCAGTACTTC. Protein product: CASSYSLEGNYEQYF.

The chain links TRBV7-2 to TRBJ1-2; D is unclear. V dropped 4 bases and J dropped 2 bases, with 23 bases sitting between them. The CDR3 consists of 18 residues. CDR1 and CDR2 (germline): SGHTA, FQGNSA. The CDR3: CASSSSPWGQQGNYGYTF. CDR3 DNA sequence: TGTGCCAGCAGCTCCTCGCCCTGGGGTCAGCAAGGGAACTATGGCTACACCTTC.

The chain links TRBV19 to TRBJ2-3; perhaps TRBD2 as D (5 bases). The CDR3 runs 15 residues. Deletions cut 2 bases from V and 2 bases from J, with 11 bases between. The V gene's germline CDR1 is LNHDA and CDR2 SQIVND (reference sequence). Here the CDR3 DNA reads TGTGCCAGTAGTATAACGCTAGCTCTCACAGATACGCAGTATTTT. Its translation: CASSITLALTDTQYF.

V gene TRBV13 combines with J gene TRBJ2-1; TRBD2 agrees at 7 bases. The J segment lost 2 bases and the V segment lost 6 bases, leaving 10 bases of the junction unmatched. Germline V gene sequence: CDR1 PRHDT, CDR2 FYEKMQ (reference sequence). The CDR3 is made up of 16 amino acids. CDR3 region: CASSLTTSATYNEQFF. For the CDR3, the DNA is TGTGCCAGCAGTCTAACCACTAGCGCCACCTACAATGAGCAGTTCTTC. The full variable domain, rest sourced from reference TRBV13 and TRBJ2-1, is AAGVIQSPRHLIKEKRETATLKCYPIPRHDTVYWYQQGPGQDPQFLISFYEKMQSDKGSIPDRFSAQQFSDYHSELNMSSLELGDSALYFCASSLTTSATYNEQFFGPGTRLTVL.